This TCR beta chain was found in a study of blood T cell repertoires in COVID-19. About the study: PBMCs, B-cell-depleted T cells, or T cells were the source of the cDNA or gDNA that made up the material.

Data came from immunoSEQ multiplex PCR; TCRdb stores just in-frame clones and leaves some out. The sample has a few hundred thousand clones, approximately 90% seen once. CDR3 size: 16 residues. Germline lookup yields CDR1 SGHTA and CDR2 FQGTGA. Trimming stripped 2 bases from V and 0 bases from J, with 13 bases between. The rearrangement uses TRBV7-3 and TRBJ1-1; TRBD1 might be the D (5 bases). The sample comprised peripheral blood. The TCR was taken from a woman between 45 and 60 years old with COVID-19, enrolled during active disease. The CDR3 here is CASSLQGPGMNTEAFF. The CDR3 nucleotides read TGTGCCAGCAGCTTACAGGGCCCTGGTATGAACACTGAAGCTTTCTTT.